This TCR beta chain was sequenced in a study of PD-1 blockade in mismatch repair-deficient tumors. Using immunoSEQ multiplex PCR, the repertoire was profiled, and TCRdb retains in-frame clones only, with some absent. The sample records some 10,000 clones, more than 75% being singletons. From germline, CDR1 is MNHNS and CDR2 SASEGT. With V trimmed by 7 bases and J by 8 bases, 6 bases remained unmatched. This CDR3 spans 15 amino acids. Notes on the study in general: After pembrolizumab, tumor-resident clones rose rapidly, then generally contracted before radiologic responses.

Time point indicated: approximately 11-day in vitro stimulation with candidate neoantigen peptide 2. Cells were stimulated 10 days with each of roughly 7 ELISpot-reactive neoantigens. With regard to this clone: Its antigen is not identified.

The sequences come from cells cultured in vitro, collected from a patient treated with pembrolizumab. The TCR comes from an adult with mismatch repair-deficient cancer. The rearrangement uses TRBV6-1 and TRBJ2-1, with 15 bases lining up with TRBD2. The CDR3 sequence is CASKGLAGGIDEQFF. CDR3 DNA sequence: TGTGCCAGCAAGGGACTAGCGGGAGGAATCGATGAGCAGTTCTTC.